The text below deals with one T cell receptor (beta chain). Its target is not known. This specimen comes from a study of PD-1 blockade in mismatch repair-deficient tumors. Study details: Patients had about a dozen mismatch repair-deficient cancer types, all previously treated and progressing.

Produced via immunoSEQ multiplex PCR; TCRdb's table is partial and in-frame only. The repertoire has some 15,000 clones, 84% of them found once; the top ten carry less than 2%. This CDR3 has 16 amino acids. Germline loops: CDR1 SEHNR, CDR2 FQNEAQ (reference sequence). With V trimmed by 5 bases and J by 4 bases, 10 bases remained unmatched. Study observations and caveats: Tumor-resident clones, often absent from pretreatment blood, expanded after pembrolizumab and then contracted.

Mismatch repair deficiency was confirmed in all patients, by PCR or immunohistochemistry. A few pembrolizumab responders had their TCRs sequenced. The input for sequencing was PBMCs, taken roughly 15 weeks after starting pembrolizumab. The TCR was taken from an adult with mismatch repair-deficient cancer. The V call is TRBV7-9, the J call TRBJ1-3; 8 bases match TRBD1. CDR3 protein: CASSPRGQGLGNTIYF. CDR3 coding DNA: TGTGCCAGCAGCCCCAGAGGACAGGGCCTAGGAAACACCATATATTTT. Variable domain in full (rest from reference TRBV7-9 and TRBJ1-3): DTGVSQNPRHKITKRGQNVTFRCDPISEHNRLYWYRQTLGQGPEFLTYFQNEAQLEKSRLLSDRFSAERPKGSFSTLEIQRTEQGDSAMYLCASSPRGQGLGNTIYFGEGSWLTVV.